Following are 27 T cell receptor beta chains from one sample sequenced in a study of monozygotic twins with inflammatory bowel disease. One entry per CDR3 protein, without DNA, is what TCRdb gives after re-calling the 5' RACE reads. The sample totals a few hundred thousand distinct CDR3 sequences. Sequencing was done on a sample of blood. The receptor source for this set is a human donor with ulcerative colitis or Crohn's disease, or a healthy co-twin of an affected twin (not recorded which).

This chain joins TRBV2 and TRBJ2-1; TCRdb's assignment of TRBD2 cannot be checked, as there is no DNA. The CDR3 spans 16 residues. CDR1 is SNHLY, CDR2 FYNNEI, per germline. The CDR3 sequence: CASSYLAGGSYNEQFF.

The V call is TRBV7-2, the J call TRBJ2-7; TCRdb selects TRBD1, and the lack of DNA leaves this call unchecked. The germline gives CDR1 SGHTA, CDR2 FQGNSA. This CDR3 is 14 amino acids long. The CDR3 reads CASSPLFLAEAQYF.

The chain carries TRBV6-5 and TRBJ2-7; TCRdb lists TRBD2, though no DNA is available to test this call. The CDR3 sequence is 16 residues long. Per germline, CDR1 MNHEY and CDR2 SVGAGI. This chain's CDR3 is CASSYRGQRKPYEQYF.

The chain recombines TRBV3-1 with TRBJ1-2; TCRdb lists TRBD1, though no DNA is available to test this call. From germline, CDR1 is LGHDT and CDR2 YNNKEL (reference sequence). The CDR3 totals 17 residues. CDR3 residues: CASSQVPLGDRGHGYTF. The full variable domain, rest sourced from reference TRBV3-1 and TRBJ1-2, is DTAVSQTPKYLVTQMGNDKSIKCEQNLGHDTMYWYKQDSKKFLKIMFSYNNKELIINETVPNRFSPKSPDKAHLNLHINSLELGDSAVYFCASSQVPLGDRGHGYTFGSGTRLTVV.

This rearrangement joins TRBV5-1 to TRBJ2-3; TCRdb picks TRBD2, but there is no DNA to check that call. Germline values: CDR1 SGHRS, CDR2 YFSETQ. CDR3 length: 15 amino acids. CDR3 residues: CASSFGLVSTDTQYF.

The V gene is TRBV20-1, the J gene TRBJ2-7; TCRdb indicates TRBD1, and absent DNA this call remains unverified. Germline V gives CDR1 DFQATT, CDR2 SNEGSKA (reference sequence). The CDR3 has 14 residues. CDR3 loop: CSARKEGARAEQYF.

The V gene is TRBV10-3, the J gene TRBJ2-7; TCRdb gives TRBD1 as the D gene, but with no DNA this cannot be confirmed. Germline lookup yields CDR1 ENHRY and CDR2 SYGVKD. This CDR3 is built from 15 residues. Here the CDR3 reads CAISLGTPEDYEQYF.

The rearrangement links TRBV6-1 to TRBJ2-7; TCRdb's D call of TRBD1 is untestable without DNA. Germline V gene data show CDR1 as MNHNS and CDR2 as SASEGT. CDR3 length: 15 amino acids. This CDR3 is CASSPSGMGAYEQYF.

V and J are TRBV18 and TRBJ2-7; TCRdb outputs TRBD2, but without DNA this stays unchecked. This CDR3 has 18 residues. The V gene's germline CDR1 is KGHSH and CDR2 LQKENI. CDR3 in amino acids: CASSPGPGLAGLSYEQYF.

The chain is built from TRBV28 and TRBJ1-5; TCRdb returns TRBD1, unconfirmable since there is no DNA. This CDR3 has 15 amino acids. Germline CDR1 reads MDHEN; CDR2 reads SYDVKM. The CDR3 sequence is CASSSTSGDDQPQHF. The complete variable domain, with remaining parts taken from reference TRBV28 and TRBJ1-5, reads DVKVTQSSRYLVKRTGEKVFLECVQDMDHENMFWYRQDPGLGLRLIYFSYDVKMKEKGDIPEGYSVSREKKERFSLILESASTNQTSMYLCASSSTSGDDQPQHFGDGTRLSIL.

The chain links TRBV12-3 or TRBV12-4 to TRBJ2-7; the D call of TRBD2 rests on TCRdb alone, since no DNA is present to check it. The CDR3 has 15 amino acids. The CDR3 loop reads CASRSGTSFPHEQYF.

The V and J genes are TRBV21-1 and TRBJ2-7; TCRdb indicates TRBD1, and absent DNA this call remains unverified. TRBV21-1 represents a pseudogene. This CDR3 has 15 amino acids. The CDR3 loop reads CASSKEGDRGYEQYF.

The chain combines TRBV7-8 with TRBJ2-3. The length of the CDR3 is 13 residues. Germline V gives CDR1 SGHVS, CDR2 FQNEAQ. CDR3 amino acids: CASSLMVTDTQYF.

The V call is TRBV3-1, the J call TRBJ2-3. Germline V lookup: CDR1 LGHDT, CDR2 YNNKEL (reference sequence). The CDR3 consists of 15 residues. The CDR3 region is CASSQQRTHTDTQYF.

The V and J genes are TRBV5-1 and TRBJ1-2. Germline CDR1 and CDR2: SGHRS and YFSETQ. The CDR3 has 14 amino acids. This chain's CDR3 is CASSLRQGGSGYTF.

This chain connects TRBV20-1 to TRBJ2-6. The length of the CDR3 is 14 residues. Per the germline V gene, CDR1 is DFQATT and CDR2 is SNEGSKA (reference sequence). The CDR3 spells CSARDVPGANVLTF.

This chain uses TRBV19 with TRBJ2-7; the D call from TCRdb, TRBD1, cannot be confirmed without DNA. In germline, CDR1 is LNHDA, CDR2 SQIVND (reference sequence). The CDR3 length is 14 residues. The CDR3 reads CASNGGRGSHEQYF.

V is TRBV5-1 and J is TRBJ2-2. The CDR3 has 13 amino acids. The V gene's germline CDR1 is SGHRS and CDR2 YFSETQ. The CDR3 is CASSLGDTGELFF.

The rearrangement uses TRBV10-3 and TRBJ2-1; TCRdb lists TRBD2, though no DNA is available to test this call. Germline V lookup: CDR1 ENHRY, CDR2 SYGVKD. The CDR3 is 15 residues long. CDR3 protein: CAISEFLAGDNEQFF.

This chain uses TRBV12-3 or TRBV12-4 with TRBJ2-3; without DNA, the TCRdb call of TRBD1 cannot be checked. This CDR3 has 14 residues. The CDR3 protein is CASSFWGASDTQYF.

The CDR3 is CATGSETSGRQQHNEQFF. This chain links TRBV24-1 with TRBJ2-1; the TCRdb call, TRBD2, lacks DNA for checking. Germline assignment: CDR1 KGHDR and CDR2 SFDVKD. The CDR3 covers 18 residues.

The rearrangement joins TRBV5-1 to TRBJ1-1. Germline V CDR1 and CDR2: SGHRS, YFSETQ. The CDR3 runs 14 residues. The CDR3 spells CASSSAGMNTEAFF. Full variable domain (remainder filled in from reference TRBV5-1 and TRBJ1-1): KAGVTQTPRYLIKTRGQQVTLSCSPISGHRSVSWYQQTPGQGLQFLFEYFSETQRNKGNFPGRFSGRQFSNSRSEMNVSTLELGDSALYLCASSSAGMNTEAFFGQGTRLTVV.

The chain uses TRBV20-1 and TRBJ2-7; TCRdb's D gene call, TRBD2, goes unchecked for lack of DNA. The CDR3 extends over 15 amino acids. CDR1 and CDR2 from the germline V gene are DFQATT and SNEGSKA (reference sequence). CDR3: CSARDPFAGPEEQYF.

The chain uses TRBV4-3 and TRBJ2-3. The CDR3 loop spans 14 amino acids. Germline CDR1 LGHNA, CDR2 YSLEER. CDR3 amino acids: CASSQATRADTQYF.

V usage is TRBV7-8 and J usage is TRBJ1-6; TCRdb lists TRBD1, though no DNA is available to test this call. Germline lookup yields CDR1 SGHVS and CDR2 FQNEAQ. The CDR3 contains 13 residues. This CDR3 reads CASSLAGGSPLHF.

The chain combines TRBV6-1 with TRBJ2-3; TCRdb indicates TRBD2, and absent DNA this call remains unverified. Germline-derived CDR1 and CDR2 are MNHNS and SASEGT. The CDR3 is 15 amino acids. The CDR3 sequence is CASTAGGKSTDTQYF.

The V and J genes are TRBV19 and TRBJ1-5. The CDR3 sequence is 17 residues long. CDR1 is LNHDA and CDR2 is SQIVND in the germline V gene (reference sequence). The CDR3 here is CASSIDQVLRSNQPQHF.